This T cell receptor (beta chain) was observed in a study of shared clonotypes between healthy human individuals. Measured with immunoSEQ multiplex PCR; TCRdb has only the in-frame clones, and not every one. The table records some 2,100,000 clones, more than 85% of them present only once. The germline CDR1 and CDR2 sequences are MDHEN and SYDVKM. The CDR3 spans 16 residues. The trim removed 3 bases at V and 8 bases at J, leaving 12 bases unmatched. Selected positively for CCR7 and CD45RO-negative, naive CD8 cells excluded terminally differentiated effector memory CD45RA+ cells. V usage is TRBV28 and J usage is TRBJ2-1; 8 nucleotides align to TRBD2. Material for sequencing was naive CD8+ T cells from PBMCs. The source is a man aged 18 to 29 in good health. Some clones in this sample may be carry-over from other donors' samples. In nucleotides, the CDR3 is TGTGCCAGCAGTTTTTTGGCGGGAGGACCCTTGGATGAGCAGTTCTTC. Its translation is CASSFLAGGPLDEQFF.